One T cell receptor (beta chain) is described in this entry. Here immunoSEQ multiplex PCR was the method, and the copy in TCRdb shows in-frame clones only, minus some. The profile shows some 22,000 clones, 80% to 90% of them singletons. PCR or immunohistochemistry showed mismatch repair deficiency in every enrolled patient. The sample comes from a study of PD-1 blockade in mismatch repair-deficient tumors. The receptor was isolated from an adult with mismatch repair-deficient cancer. This specimen consisted of peripheral blood, obtained 2 weeks after starting pembrolizumab.

The CDR3 loop reads CASSIGREYEQYF. In DNA form, the CDR3 reads TGTGCCAGCAGCATCGGACGGGAGTACGAGCAGTACTTC. V is TRBV11-2 and J is TRBJ2-7, with D possibly TRBD2 on 6 matching bases. CDR3 length: 13 residues. The germline V gene has CDR1 SGHAT and CDR2 FQNNGV. Trimming took 5 bases from V and 4 from J, leaving 12 bases between them.